This T cell receptor (beta chain) was identified in a study of T cells expressing NK-cell markers. Turning to the study itself: Sorted CD3+CD56-NKG2C+, CD3+CD56+NKG2C+ and CD3+CD56+NKG2C- T cells supplied the TCR beta repertoires.

The study, taken as a whole, reports: The study left the HCMV specificity of expanded NKG2C+ T cell clones unresolved. Roughly six donors showed dominant NKG2C+ clonotypes comprising about 1.0-7.0% of their CD8+ T cells.

5'RACE template switching with UMIs produced the TCR beta cDNA. TCRdb processed the 5' RACE reads again and assigns one entry to each CDR3 protein, with no DNA. The sample's table shows 200,000 to 300,000 distinct CDR3 sequences. As concerns this clonotype: Its matching antigen is unknown.

Germline CDR1 reads DFQATT; CDR2 reads SNEGSKA (reference sequence). CDR3 length: 16 residues. Material: blood T cells: a sorted CD56 or NKG2C T cell subset, CD4+ or CD8+ T cells, or bulk PBMC T cells (not recorded which). This clonotype was sampled from a man between 18 and 35 years old in good health. The chain uses TRBV20-1 and TRBJ2-5; there is no DNA to check the TCRdb D call of TRBD1. CDR3 residues: CSARAPAGKKAETQYF.